This TCR beta chain was sequenced for a study of T cells in localized non-small cell lung cancer. This clone was seen only a few times. Its cognate antigen is unknown. Study-wide points: Adjacent lung exhibited a median of approximately 59 among the 100 most abundant tumor clones.

Profiled with immunoSEQ multiplex PCR; TCRdb holds only in-frame clones, not every one. The table has about 1,500 clones, approximately 19% seen once. Germline V gives CDR1 SGDLS, CDR2 YYNGEE. V was trimmed by 5 bases and J by 7 bases, leaving 21 bases between them. The CDR3 runs 15 residues. The clonotype originates from a female donor over 55 with stage I lung adenocarcinoma. This material consisted of normal lung tissue next to the tumor, taken before any cancer treatment. The gene calls are TRBV9 and TRBJ1-2, with a possible D match to TRBD1 (5 bases). CDR3 in amino acids: CASSEYLGQGGGYTF. CDR3 nucleotide sequence: TGTGCCAGCAGTGAATACCTCGGCCAGGGAGGTGGCTACACCTTC.